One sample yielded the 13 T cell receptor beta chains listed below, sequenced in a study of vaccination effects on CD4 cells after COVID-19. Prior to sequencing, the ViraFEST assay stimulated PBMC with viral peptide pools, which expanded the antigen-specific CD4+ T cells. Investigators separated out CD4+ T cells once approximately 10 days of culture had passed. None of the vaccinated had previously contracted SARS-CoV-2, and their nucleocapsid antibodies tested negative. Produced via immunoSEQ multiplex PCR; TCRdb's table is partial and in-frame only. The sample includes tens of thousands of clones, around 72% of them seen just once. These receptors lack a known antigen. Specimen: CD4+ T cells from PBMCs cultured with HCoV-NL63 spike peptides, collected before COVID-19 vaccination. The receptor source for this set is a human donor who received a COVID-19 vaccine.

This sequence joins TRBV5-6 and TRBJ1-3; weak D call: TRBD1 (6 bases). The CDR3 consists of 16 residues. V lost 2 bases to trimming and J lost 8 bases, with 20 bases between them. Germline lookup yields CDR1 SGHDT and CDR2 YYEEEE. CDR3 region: CASSFTGFRRIDTIYF. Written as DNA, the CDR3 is TGTGCCAGCAGCTTTACAGGGTTTCGTCGAATAGACACCATATATTTT. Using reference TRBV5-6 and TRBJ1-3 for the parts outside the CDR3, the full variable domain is DAGVTQSPTHLIKTRGQQVTLRCSPKSGHDTVSWYQQALGQGPQFIFQYYEEEERQRGNFPDRFSGHQFPNYSSELNVNALLLGDSALYLCASSFTGFRRIDTIYFGEGSWLTVV.

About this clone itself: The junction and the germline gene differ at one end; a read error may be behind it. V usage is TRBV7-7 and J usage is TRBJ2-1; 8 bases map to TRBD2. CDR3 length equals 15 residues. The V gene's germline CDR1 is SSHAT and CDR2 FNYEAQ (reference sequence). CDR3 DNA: TGTGCTAGCAGCTTATCCGGGGGGGCCCTAAATGAGCAGTTCTTC. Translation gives CASSLSGGALNEQFF.

The CDR3: CSSLRGAYEQYF. DNA of the CDR3: TGCAGCTCCTTGCGCGGAGCCTACGAGCAGTACTTC. This rearrangement joins TRBV29-1 to TRBJ2-7; D unclear. V lost 8 bases and J 2 bases, leaving 13 bases between the germline ends. Looked up from germline, CDR1 is SQVTM and CDR2 is ANQGSEA. The CDR3 length is 12 residues.

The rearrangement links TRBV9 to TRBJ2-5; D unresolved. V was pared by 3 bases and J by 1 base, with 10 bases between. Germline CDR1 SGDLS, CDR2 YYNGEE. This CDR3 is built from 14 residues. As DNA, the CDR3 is TGTGCCAGCAGCGCCGACATAGCCCAAGAGACCCAGTACTTC. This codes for CASSADIAQETQYF.

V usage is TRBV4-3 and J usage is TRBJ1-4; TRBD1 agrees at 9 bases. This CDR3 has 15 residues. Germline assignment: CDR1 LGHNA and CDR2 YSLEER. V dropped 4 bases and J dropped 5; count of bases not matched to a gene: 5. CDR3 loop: CASSLTGTGNEKLFF. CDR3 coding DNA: TGCGCCAGCAGCCTTACCGGGACAGGGAATGAAAAACTGTTTTTT.

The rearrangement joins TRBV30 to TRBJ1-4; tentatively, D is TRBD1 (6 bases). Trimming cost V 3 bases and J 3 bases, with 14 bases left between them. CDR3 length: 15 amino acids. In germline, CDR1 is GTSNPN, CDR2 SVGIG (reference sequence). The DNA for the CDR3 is TGTGCCTGGAGAAAAACAGGGTCGGCTAATGAAAAACTGTTTTTT. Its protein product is CAWRKTGSANEKLFF.

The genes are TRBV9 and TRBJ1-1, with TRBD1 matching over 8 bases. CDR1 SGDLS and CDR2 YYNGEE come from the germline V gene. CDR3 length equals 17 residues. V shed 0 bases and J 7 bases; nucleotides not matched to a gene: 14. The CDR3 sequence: CASSVGAGGRGHGEAFF. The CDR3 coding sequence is TGTGCCAGCAGCGTAGGAGCCGGGGGCAGGGGGCACGGTGAAGCTTTCTTT. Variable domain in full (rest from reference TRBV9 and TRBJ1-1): DSGVTQTPKHLITATGQRVTLRCSPRSGDLSVYWYQQSLDQGLQFLIQYYNGEERAKGNILERFSAQQFPDLHSELNLSSLELGDSALYFCASSVGAGGRGHGEAFFGQGTRLTVV.

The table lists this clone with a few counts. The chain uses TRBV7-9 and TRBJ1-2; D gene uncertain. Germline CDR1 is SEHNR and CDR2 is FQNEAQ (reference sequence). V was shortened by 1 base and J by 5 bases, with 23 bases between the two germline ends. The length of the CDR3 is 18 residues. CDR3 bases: TGTGCCAGCAGCTTAGGCGTGGGCGGAGAAGCCACCCAGTATGGCTACACCTTC. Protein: CASSLGVGGEATQYGYTF.

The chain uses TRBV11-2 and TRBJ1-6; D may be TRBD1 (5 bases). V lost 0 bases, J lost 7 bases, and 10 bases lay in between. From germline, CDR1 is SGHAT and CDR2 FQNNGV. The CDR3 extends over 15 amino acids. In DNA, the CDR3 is TGTGCCAGCAGCTTAGATCCGGGGGGGAATTCACCCCTCCACTTT. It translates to CASSLDPGGNSPLHF.

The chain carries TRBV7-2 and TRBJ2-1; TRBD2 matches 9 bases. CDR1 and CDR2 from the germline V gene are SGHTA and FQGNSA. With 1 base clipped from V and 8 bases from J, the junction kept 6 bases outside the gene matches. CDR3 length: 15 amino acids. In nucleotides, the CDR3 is TGTGCCAGCAGCTTAGATGGGACTAGCTTCGATGAGCAGTTCTTC. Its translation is CASSLDGTSFDEQFF.

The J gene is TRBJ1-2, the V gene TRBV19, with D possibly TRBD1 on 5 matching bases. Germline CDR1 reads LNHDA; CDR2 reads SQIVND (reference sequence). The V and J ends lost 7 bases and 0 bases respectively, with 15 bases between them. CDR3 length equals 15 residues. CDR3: CASMSPGGSNYGYTF. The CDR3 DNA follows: TGTGCCAGTATGTCTCCGGGGGGGTCTAACTATGGCTACACCTTC.

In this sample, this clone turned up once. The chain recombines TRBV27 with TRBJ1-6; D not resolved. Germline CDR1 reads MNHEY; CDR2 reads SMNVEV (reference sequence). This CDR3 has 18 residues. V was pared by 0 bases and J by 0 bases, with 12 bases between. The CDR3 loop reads CASSLSRASGSYNSPLHF. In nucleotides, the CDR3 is TGTGCCAGCAGTTTATCACGGGCTTCGGGCTCCTATAATTCACCCCTCCACTTT.

CDR3 protein: CASSLQGNTEAFF. The CDR3 DNA reads TGCGCCAGCAGCTTACAGGGGAACACTGAAGCTTTCTTT. This rearrangement joins TRBV5-1 to TRBJ1-1; tentatively, D is TRBD1 (6 bases). Trimming stripped 2 bases from V and 1 base from J, with 6 bases between. The CDR3 covers 13 residues. Germline V gene sequence: CDR1 SGHRS, CDR2 YFSETQ.